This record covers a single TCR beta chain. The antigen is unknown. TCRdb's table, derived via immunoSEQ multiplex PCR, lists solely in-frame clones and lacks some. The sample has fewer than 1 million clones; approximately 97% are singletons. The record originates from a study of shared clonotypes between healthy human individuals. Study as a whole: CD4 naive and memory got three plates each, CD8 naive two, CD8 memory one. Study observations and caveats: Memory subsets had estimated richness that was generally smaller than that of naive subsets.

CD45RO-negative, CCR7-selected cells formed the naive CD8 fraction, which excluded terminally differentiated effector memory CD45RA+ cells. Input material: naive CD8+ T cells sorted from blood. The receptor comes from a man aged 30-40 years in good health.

The CDR3 sequence: CASSLKGTRYEQYF. The DNA of the CDR3 is TGTGCCAGCAGCTTAAAGGGGACTAGGTACGAGCAGTACTTC. This rearrangement joins TRBV7-9 to TRBJ2-7, with 8 bases fitting TRBD2. The trim removed 2 bases at V and 4 bases at J, leaving 4 bases unmatched. Per germline, CDR1 SEHNR and CDR2 FQNEAQ (reference sequence). The CDR3 spans 14 residues.